The subject of this entry is one T cell receptor beta chain. What it binds is unknown. The authors made TCR beta libraries by quantitative 5'-RACE with molecular barcodes. MiXCR was run by TCRdb on the 5' RACE reads, yielding one entry per CDR3 protein. The table shows 150,000 or so distinct CDR3 sequences, with around 9.6% occurring only once. The J segment lost 6 bases and the V segment lost 8 bases, leaving 12 bases of the junction unmatched. The germline V gene encodes CDR1 MNHNS and CDR2 SASEGT. The length of the CDR3 is 16 residues. These data come from a study of CD8 T cells in ankylosing spondylitis. General study points: Matched ankylosing spondylitis synovial fluid reportedly contained a significantly enriched population of disease-linked clones. Apparently characteristic of ankylosing spondylitis blood was a TCR beta motif (eight highly homologous variants).

This sequence originates from a female donor with ankylosing spondylitis or in good health (not recorded which). The specimen sequenced was blood, either unsorted or a sorted T cell fraction (not recorded which). V is TRBV6-1 and J is TRBJ2-3; 12 bases are shared with TRBD1. This CDR3 reads CASGSPGQGAHDTQYF. In nucleotides, the CDR3 is TGTGCCAGCGGCTCACCGGGACAGGGGGCCCACGATACGCAGTATTTT.